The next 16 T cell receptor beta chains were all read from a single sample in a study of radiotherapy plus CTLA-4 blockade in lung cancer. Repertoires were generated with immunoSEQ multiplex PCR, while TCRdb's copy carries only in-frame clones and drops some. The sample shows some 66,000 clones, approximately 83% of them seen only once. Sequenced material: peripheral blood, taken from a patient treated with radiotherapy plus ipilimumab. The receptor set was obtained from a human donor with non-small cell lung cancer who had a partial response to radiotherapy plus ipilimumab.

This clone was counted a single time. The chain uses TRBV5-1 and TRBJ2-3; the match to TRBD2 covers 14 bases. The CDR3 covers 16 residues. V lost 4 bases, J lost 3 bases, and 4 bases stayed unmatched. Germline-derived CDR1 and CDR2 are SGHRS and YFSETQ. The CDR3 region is CASSTGLAGVTDTQYF. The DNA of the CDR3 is TGCGCCAGCAGCACGGGACTAGCGGGAGTAACAGATACGCAGTATTTT.

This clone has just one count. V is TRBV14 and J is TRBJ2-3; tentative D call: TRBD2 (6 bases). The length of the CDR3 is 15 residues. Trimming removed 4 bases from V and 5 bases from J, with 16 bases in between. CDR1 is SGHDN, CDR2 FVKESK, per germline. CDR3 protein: CASSPPGLELDTQYF. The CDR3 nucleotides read TGTGCCAGCAGCCCTCCGGGACTCGAGTTAGATACGCAGTATTTT.

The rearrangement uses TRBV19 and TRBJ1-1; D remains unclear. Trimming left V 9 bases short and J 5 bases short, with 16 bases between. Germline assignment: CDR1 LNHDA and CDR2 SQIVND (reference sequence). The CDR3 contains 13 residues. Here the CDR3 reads CASTRVLGTEAFF. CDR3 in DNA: TGTGCCAGCACGAGGGTCCTCGGGACTGAAGCTTTCTTT.

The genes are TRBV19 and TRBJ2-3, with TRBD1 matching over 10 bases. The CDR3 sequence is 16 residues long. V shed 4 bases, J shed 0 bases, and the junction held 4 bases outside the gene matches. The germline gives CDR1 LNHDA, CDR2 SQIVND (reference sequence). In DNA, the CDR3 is TGTGCCAGTAGTAACCGGGGACAGGGGAGCACAGATACGCAGTATTTT. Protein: CASSNRGQGSTDTQYF.

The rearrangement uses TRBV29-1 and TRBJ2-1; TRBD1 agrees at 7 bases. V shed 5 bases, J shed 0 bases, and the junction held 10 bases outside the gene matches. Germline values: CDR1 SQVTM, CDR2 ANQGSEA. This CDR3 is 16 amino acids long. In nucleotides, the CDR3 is TGCAGCGTTCGACAGGGCCGATTCCTCTCCTACAATGAGCAGTTCTTC. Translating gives CSVRQGRFLSYNEQFF.

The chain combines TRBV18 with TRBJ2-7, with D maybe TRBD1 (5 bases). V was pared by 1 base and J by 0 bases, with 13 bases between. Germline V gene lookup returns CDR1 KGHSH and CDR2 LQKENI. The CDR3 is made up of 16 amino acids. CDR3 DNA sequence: TGTGCCAGCTCACCACTCCCGACAGCAGACTCCTACGAGCAGTACTTC. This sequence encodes CASSPLPTADSYEQYF.

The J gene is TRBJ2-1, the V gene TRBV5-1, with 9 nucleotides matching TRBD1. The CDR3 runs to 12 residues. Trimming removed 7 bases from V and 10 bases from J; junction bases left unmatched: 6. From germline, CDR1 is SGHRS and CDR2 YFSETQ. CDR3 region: CASRGQGYEQFF. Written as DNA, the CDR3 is TGCGCCAGCCGGGGACAGGGATACGAGCAGTTCTTC.

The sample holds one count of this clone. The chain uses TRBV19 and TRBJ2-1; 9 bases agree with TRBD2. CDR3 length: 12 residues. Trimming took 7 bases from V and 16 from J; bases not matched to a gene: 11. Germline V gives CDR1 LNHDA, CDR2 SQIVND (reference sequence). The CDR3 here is CASTPWSGGLFF. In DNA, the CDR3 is TGTGCCAGTACTCCCTGGAGCGGGGGGTTATTCTTC.

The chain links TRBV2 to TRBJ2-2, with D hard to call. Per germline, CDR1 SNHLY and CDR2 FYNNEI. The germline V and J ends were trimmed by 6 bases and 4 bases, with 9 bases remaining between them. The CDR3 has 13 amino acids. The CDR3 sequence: CASRLAPTGELFF. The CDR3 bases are TGTGCCAGCAGATTGGCCCCCACCGGGGAGCTGTTTTTT. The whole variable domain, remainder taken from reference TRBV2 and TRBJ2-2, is EPEVTQTPSHQVTQMGQEVILRCVPISNHLYFYWYRQILGQKVEFLVSFYNNEISEKSEIFDDQFSVERPDGSNFTLKIRSTKLEDSAMYFCASRLAPTGELFFGEGSRLTVL.

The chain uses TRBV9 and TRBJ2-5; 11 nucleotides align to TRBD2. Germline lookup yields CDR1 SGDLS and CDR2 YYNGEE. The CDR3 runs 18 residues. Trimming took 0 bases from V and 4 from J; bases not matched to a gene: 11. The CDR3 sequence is CASSVGGSGLAGGETQYF. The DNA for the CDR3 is TGTGCCAGCAGCGTAGGCGGCTCTGGGCTAGCGGGAGGAGAGACCCAGTACTTC.

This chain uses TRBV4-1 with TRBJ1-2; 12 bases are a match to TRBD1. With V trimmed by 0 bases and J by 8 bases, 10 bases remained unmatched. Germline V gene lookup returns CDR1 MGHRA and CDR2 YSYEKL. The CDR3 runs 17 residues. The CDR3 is CASSQDTPGQGARGYTF. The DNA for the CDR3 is TGCGCCAGCAGCCAAGACACCCCGGGACAGGGGGCAAGAGGCTACACCTTC.

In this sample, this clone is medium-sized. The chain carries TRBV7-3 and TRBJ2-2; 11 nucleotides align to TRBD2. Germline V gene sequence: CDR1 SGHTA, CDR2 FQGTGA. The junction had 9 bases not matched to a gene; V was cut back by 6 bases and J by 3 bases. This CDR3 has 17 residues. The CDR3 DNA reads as TGTGCCAGCAGTGCAAGTAGCGGGAGGGCCCACACCGGGGAGCTGTTTTTT. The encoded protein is CASSASSGRAHTGELFF. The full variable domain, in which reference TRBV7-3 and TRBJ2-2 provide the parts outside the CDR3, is GAGVSQTPSNKVTEKGKYVELRCDPISGHTALYWYRQSLGQGPEFLIYFQGTGAADDSGLPNDRFFAVRPEGSVSTLKIQRTERGDSAVYLCASSASSGRAHTGELFFGEGSRLTVL.

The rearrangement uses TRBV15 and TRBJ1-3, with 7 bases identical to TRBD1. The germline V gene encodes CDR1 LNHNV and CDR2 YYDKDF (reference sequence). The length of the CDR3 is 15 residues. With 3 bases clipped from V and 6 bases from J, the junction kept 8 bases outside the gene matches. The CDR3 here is CATSSSRQGVNTIYF. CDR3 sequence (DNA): TGTGCCACCAGCAGCTCCCGACAGGGAGTAAACACCATATATTTT. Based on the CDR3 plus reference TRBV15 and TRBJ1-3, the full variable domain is DAMVIQNPRYQVTQFGKPVTLSCSQTLNHNVMYWYQQKSSQAPKLLFHYYDKDFNNEADTPDNFQSRRPNTSFCFLDIRSPGLGDTAMYLCATSSSRQGVNTIYFGEGSWLTVV.

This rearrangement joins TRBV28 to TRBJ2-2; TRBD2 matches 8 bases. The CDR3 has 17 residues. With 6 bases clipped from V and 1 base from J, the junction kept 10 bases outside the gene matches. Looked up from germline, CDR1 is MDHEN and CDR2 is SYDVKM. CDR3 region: CASSNGRGRGNTGELFF. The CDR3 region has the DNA TGTGCCAGCAGCAACGGGAGGGGCAGAGGGAACACCGGGGAGCTGTTTTTT.

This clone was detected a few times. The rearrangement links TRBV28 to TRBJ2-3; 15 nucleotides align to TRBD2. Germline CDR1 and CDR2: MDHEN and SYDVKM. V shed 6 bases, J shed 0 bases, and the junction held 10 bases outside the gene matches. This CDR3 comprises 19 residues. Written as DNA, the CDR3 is TGTGCCAGCAGCCTATCAGGACTAGCGGGAGGGTCTAGCACAGATACGCAGTATTTT. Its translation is CASSLSGLAGGSSTDTQYF.

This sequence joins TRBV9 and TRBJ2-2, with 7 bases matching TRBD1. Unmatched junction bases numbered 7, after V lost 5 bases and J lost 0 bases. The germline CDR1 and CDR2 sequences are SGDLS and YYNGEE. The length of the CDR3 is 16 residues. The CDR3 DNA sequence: TGTGCCAGCAGATATACCGGGACAGCGAACACCGGGGAGCTGTTTTTT. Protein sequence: CASRYTGTANTGELFF.